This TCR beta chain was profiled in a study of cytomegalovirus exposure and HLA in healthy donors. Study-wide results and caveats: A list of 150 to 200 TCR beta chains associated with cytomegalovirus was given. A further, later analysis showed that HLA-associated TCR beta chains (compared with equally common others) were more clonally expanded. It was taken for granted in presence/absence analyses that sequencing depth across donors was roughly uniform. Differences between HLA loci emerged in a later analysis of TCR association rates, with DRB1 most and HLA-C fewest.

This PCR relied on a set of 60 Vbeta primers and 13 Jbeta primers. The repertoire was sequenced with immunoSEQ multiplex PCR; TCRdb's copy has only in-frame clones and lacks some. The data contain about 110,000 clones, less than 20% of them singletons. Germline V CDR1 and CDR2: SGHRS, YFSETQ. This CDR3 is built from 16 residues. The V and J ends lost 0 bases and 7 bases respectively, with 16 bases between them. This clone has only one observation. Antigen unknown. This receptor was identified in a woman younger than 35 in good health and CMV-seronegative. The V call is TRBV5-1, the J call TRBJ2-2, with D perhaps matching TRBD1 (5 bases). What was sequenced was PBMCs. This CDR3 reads CASSLARSGRNGELFF. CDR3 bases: TGCGCCAGCAGCTTGGCAAGGTCAGGGCGTAACGGGGAGCTGTTTTTT. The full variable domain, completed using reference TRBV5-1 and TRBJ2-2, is KAGVTQTPRYLIKTRGQQVTLSCSPISGHRSVSWYQQTPGQGLQFLFEYFSETQRNKGNFPGRFSGRQFSNSRSEMNVSTLELGDSALYLCASSLARSGRNGELFFGEGSRLTVL.